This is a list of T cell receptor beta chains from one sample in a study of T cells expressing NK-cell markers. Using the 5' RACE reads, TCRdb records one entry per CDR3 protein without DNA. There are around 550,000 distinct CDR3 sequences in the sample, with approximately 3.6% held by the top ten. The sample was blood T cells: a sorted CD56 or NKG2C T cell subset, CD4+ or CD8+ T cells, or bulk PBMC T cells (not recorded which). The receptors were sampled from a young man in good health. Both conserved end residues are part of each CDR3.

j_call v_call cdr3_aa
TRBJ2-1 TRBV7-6 CASSLVSTNPYNEQFF
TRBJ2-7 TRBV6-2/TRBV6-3 CASSVPRASGTGEQYF
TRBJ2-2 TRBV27 CASSFWKLDTGELFF
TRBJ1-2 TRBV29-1 CSVNSGSADYGYTF
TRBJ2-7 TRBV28 CASTQPGLLNEQYF
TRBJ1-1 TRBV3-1 CASSWTGEDEAFF
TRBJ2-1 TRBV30 CACAPKVSYNEQFF
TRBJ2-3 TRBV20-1 CSARVGLATDTQYF
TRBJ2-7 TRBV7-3 CASSSGARQYF
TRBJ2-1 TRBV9 CASSVQAPSSYNEQFF
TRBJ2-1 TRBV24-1 CATSVHSGKYNEQFF
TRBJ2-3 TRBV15 CATSPSGSTDTQYF
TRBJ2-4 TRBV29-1 CSVAFPGEGSIQYF
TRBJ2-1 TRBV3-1 CASSPLGTSGRNEQFF
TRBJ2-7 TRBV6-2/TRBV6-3 CASRGSGISYEQYF
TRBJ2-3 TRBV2 CASRKSQRDSDTQYF
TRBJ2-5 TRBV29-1 CSVTGRVEETQYF
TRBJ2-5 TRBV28 CASTLGGRQETQYF
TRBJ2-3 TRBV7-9 CASSLTSGSLDTQYF
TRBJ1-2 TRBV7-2 CASRPRAGVVEYGYTF
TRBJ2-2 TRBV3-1 CASSHSGVNTGELFF
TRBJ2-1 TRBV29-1 CSVEGGDRYNEQFF
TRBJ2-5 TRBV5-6 CASRGAGFGETQCF
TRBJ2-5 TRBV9 CASSASSGRETQYF